Listed below are T cell receptor beta chains from one sample, sequenced in a study of blood T cell repertoires in COVID-19. Produced via immunoSEQ multiplex PCR; TCRdb's table is partial and in-frame only. The table shows 150,000 or so clones, with around 83% occurring only once. Sequences were obtained from PBMCs or T cells enriched from blood (not recorded which). All receptors derive from a man over 45 who had recovered from COVID-19. Both conserved end residues are part of each CDR3. The D gene is left open where the match is weak. Clone size is stated in some rows and not others, as once, few, many or a class when expanded.

TRBJ1-1	TRBV3-1/TRBV3-2	.	.	CASSQAGGTEAFF	TGTGCCAGCAGCCAAGCGGGAGGCACTGAAGCTTTCTTT
TRBJ1-2	TRBV3-1/TRBV3-2	.	TRBD1	CASARGQGARQGYGYTF	TGTGCCAGCGCCAGGGGACAGGGGGCGCGGCAAGGCTATGGCTACACCTTC
TRBJ2-5	TRBV7-2	.	.	CASSSARRSGETQYF	TGTGCCAGCAGCTCCGCTCGGAGGTCCGGGGAGACCCAGTACTTC
TRBJ1-6	TRBV27	.	TRBD1	CASSPHPWDRGFYSPLHF	TGTGCCAGCAGTCCCCACCCTTGGGACAGGGGGTTTTATTCACCCCTCCACTTT
TRBJ1-5	TRBV24-1	.	.	CATSDWGENQPQHF	TGTGCCACCAGTGATTGGGGGGAGAATCAGCCCCAGCATTTT
TRBJ1-5	TRBV27	.	.	CASSLSTGSNQPQHF	TGTGCCAGCAGTTTATCTACAGGTAGCAATCAGCCCCAGCATTTT
TRBJ2-3	TRBV6-2/TRBV6-3	.	TRBD2	CASSYPIAGGLDTDTQYF	TGTGCCAGCAGTTACCCAATAGCGGGGGGGCTGGACACAGATACGCAGTATTTT
TRBJ2-2	TRBV5-1	.	.	CASSPGDGFTGELFF	TGCGCCAGCAGCCCGGGGGACGGTTTCACCGGGGAGCTGTTTTTT
TRBJ1-1	TRBV19	once	TRBD1	CASSIGQGNTEAFF	TGTGCCAGTAGTATAGGACAGGGGAACACTGAAGCTTTCTTT
TRBJ1-1	TRBV14	.	.	CASSRQGITEAFF	TGTGCCAGCAGCCGGCAGGGTATCACTGAAGCTTTCTTT
TRBJ2-7	TRBV29-1	.	.	CSVVLSLGGYEQYF	TGCAGCGTTGTTTTATCCCTAGGGGGTTACGAGCAGTACTTC
TRBJ2-3	TRBV5-4	.	TRBD1	CASSLGDRAGDTQYF	TGTGCCAGCAGCTTGGGCGACAGGGCCGGAGATACGCAGTATTTT
TRBJ2-7	TRBV7-3	.	TRBD1	CASSSPGQGIYEQYF	TGTGCCAGCAGCTCGCCGGGACAGGGCATCTACGAGCAGTACTTC
TRBJ1-1	TRBV27	.	.	CASSFYGSAGLRTEAFF	TGTGCCAGCAGTTTTTATGGGTCTGCGGGGCTGAGGACTGAAGCTTTCTTT
TRBJ2-3	TRBV5-4	.	TRBD2	CAGSGGPADTQYF	TGTGCCGGCTCGGGGGGGCCCGCAGATACGCAGTATTTT
TRBJ2-3	TRBV9	.	TRBD2	CASSGGLELTDTQYF	TGTGCCAGCAGCGGGGGACTAGAACTCACAGATACGCAGTATTTT
TRBJ1-2	TRBV5-6	.	.	CASSAYSPQGSYYGYTF	TGTGCCAGCAGCGCATATTCCCCTCAGGGGTCCTACTATGGCTACACCTTC
TRBJ1-6	TRBV11-2	.	.	CASSSGTLNNSPLHF	TGTGCCAGCAGCTCTGGGACACTAAATAATTCACCCCTCCACTTT
TRBJ2-2	TRBV9	.	.	CASSVGGGRNTGELFF	TGTGCCAGCAGCGTAGGCGGCGGCCGGAACACCGGGGAGCTGTTTTTT
TRBJ1-2	TRBV15	.	TRBD1	CATSRDSAGQGSNGYTF	TGTGCCACCAGCAGAGATTCGGCGGGACAGGGATCAAATGGCTACACCTTC